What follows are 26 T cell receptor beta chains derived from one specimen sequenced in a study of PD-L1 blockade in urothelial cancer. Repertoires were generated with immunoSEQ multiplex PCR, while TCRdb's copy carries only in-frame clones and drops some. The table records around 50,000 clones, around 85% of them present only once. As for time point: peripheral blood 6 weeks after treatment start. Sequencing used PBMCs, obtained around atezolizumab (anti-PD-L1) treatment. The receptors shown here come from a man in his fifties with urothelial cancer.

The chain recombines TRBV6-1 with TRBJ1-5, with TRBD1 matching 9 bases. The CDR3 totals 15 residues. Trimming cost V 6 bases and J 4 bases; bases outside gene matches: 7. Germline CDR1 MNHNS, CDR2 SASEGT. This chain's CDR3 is CASRGVTGGNQPQHF. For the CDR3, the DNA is TGTGCCAGCAGGGGGGTGACAGGGGGAAATCAGCCCCAGCATTTT.

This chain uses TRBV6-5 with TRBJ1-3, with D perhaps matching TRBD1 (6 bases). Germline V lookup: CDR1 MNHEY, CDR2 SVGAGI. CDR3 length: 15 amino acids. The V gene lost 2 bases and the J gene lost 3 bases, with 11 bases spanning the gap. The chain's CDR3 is CASSYQGQDGNTIYF. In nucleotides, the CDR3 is TGTGCCAGCAGTTACCAGGGGCAGGATGGAAACACCATATATTTT.

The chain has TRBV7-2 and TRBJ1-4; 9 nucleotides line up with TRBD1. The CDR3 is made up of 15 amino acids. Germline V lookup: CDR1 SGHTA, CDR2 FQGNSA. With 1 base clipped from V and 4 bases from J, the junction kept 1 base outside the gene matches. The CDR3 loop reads CASSLGDRDNEKLFF. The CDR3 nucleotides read TGTGCCAGCAGCTTAGGGGACAGGGATAATGAAAAACTGTTTTTT.

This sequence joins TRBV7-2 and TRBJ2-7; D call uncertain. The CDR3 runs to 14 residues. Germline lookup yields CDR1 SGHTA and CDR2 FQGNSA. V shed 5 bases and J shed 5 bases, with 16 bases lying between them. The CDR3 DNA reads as TGTGCCAGCAGCCCAGACCCCTTGGAGAACGAGCAGTACTTC. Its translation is CASSPDPLENEQYF.

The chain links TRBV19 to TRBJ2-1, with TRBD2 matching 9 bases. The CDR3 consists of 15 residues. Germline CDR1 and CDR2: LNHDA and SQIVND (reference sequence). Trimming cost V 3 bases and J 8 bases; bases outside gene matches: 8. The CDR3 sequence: CASSIIAGGVHEQFF. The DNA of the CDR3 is TGTGCCAGTAGTATCATTGCGGGAGGGGTCCATGAGCAGTTCTTC.

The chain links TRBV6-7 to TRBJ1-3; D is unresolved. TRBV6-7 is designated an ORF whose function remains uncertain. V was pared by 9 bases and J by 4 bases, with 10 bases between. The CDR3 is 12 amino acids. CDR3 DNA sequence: TGTGCCAGTCTTTTAGTGGGAAACACCATATATTTT. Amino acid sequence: CASLLVGNTIYF.

The DNA for the CDR3 is TGCGCCAGCAGCCCACTAGCGGTGATAAACGAGCAGTACTTC. Translation: CASSPLAVINEQYF. The chain has TRBV5-1 and TRBJ2-7, with TRBD2 matching 8 bases. The CDR3 loop spans 14 amino acids. J was trimmed by 5 bases and V by 4 bases; bases with no gene match: 8. Germline values: CDR1 SGHRS, CDR2 YFSETQ.

CDR3 sequence reads: CASRSTLSNEQFF. The CDR3 DNA follows: TGTGCCAGCAGGTCCACCCTTAGCAATGAGCAGTTCTTC. The V gene is TRBV28, the J gene TRBJ2-1; D is ambiguous. The germline CDR1 and CDR2 sequences are MDHEN and SYDVKM. This CDR3 has 13 residues. V lost 6 bases and J 6 bases, leaving 12 bases between the germline ends.

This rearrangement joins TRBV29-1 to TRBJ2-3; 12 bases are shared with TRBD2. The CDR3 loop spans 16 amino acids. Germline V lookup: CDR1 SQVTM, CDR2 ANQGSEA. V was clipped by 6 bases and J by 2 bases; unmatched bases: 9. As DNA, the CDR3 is TGCAGCGTAGGACCGGGACTAGCGGGTGACACAGATACGCAGTATTTT. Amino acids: CSVGPGLAGDTDTQYF.

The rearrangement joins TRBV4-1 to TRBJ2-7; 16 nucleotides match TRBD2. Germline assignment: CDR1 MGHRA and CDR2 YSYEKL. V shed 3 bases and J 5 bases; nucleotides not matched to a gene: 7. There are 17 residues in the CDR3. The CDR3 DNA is TGCGCCAGCAGCCAGCCGGGACTAGCGGGAGGGCCCCACGAGCAGTACTTC. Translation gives CASSQPGLAGGPHEQYF.

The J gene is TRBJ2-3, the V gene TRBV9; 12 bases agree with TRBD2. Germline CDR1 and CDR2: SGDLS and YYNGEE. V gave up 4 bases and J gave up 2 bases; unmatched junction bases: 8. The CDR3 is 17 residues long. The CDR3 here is CASSHRLAGAFTDTQYF. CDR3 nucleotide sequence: TGTGCCAGCAGCCACCGACTAGCGGGGGCCTTCACAGATACGCAGTATTTT.

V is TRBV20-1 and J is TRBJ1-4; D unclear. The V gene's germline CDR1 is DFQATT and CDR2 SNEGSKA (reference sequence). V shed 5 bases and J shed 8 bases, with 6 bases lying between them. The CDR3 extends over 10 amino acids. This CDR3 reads CSASEEKLFF. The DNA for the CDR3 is TGCAGTGCTTCGGAGGAAAAACTGTTTTTT.

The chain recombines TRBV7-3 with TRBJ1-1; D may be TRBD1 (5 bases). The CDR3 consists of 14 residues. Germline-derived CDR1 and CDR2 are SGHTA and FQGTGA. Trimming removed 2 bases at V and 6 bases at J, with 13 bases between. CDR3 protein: CASSLSAGFAEAFF. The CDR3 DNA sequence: TGTGCCAGCAGCTTATCAGCAGGGTTTGCTGAAGCTTTCTTT.

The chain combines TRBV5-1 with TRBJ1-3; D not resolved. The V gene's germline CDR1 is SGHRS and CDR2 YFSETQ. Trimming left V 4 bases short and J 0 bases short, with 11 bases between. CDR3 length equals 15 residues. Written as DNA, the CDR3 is TGCGCCAGCAGCGCGCCAGGCCCCTCTGGAAACACCATATATTTT. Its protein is CASSAPGPSGNTIYF.

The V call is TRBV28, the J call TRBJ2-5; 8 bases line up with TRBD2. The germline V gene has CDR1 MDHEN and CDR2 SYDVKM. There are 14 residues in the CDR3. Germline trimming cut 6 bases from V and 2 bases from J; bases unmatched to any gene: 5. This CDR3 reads CASSRGGPQETQYF. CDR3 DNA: TGTGCCAGCAGCCGGGGGGGGCCACAAGAGACCCAGTACTTC. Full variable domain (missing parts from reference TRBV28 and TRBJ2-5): DVKVTQSSRYLVKRTGEKVFLECVQDMDHENMFWYRQDPGLGLRLIYFSYDVKMKEKGDIPEGYSVSREKKERFSLILESASTNQTSMYLCASSRGGPQETQYFGPGTRLLVL.

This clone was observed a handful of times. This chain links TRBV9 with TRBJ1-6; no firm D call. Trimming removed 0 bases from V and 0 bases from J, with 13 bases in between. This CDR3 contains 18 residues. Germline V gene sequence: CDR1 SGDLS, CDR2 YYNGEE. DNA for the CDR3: TGTGCCAGCAGCGTAGGGCCCTCGGGGAGCTCCTATAATTCACCCCTCCACTTT. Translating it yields CASSVGPSGSSYNSPLHF.

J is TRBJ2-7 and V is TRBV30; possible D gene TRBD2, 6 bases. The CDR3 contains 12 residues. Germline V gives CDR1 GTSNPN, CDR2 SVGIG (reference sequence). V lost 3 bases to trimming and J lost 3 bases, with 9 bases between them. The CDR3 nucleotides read TGTGCCTGGAGGGGGGGTAGCTACGAGCAGTACTTC. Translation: CAWRGGSYEQYF.

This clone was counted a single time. The CDR3 here is CASSSGTVAGSQETQYF. In nucleotides, the CDR3 is TGTGCCAGCAGCTCAGGGACCGTAGCGGGGAGCCAAGAGACCCAGTACTTC. The chain recombines TRBV7-9 with TRBJ2-5; 8 nucleotides align to TRBD2. V lost 4 bases, J lost 1 base, and 11 bases stayed unmatched. Germline assignment: CDR1 SEHNR and CDR2 FQNEAQ (reference sequence). This CDR3 is built from 17 residues. The whole variable domain, remainder taken from reference TRBV7-9 and TRBJ2-5, is DTGVSQNPRHKITKRGQNVTFRCDPISEHNRLYWYRQTLGQGPEFLTYFQNEAQLEKSRLLSDRFSAERPKGSFSTLEIQRTEQGDSAMYLCASSSGTVAGSQETQYFGPGTRLLVL.

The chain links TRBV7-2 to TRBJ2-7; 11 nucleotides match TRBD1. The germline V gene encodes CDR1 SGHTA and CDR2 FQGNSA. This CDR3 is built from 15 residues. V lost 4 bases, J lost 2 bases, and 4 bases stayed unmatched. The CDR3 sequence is CASSWAGQGAYEQYF. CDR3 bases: TGTGCCAGCAGCTGGGCGGGACAGGGGGCCTACGAGCAGTACTTC. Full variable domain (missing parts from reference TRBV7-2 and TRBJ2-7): GAGVSQSPSNKVTEKGKDVELRCDPISGHTALYWYRQSLGQGLEFLIYFQGNSAPDKSGLPSDRFSAERTGGSVSTLTIQRTQQEDSAVYLCASSWAGQGAYEQYFGPGTRLTVT.

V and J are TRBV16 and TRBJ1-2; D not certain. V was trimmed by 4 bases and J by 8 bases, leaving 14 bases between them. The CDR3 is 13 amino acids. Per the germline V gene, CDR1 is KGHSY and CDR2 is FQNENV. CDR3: CASSPIGREGYTF. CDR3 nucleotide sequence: TGTGCCAGCAGCCCCATAGGACGGGAAGGCTACACCTTC.

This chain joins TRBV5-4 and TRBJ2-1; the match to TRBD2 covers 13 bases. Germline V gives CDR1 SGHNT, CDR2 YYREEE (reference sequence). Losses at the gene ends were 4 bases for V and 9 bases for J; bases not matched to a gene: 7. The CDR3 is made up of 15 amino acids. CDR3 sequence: CASSQLAGGPGEQFF. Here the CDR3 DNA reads TGTGCCAGCAGCCAACTAGCGGGGGGGCCGGGTGAGCAGTTCTTC. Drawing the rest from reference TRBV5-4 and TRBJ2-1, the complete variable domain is ETGVTQSPTHLIKTRGQQVTLRCSSQSGHNTVSWYQQALGQGPQFIFQYYREEENGRGNFPPRFSGLQFPNYSSELNVNALELDDSALYLCASSQLAGGPGEQFFGPGTRLTVL.

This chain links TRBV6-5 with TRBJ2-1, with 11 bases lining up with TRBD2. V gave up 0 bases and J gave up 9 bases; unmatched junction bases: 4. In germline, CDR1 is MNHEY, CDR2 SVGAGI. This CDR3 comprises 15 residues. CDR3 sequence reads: CASSYSVAGGFEQFF. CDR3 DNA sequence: TGTGCCAGCAGTTACTCGGTAGCGGGGGGGTTTGAGCAGTTCTTC.

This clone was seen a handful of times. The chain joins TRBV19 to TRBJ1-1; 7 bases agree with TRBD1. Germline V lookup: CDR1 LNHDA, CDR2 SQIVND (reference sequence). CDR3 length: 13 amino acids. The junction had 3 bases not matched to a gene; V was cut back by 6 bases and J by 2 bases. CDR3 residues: CASRTGRNTEAFF. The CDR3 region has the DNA TGTGCCAGTAGGACAGGGCGTAACACTGAAGCTTTCTTT.

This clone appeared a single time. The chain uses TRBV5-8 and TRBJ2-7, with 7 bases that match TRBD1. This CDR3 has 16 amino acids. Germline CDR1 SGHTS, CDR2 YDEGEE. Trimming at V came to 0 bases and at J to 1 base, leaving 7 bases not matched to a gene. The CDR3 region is CASSLVGTVVSYEQYF. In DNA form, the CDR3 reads TGTGCCAGCAGCTTGGTAGGGACAGTCGTTTCCTACGAGCAGTACTTC.

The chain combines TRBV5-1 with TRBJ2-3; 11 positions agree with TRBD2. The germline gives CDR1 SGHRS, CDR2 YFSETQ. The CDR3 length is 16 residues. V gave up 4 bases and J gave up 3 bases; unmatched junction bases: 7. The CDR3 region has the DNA TGCGCCAGCAGCCTCCGACTAGCGGGGACGACAGATACGCAGTATTTT. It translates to CASSLRLAGTTDTQYF.

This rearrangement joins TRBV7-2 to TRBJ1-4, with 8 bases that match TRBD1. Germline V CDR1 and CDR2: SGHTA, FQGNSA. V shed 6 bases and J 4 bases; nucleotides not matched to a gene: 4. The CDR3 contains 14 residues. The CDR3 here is CASRDDRGNEKLFF. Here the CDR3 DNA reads TGTGCCAGCAGGGATGACAGGGGTAATGAAAAACTGTTTTTT.